The 3 T cell receptor beta chains presented below share a single source sample, sequenced in a study of regulatory T cells in long-lasting Graves disease. Library construction for TCR beta used iRepertoire HTBI primers and Arm-PCR of CDR3 regions. TCRdb ran MiXCR on the multiplex PCR reads and lists one entry per CDR3 protein. The sample records 350,000 to 500,000 distinct CDR3 sequences, 15% to 20% being singletons. Time point given: newly diagnosed GD, antithyroid drugs for less than 3 months. Scientists built the TCR library using RNA that was extracted from PBMCs. The sample was also linked to a second study, of T cells in Graves' hyperthyroidism and ophthalmopathy.

The input for sequencing was peripheral blood mononuclear cells (PBMCs), taken at new diagnosis, from a patient treated with antithyroid drugs. All receptors come from a young woman with Graves disease.

This clonotype was recorded many times. This chain joins TRBV2 and TRBJ1-1; possibly TRBD1 for D (5 bases). The CDR3 contains 15 residues. In germline, CDR1 is SNHLY, CDR2 FYNNEI. V was pared by 4 bases and J by 3 bases, with 15 bases between. As DNA, the CDR3 is TGTGCCAGCAGTGTAGGAGGGATAGGGGACACTGAAGCTTTCTTT. This encodes CASSVGGIGDTEAFF.

This clonotype has a single count. V and J are TRBV28 and TRBJ2-7; the match to TRBD2 covers 7 bases. CDR3 size: 14 residues. The V gene's germline CDR1 is MDHEN and CDR2 SYDVKM. V was pared by 3 bases and J by 3 bases, with 5 bases of the junction left unmatched. The DNA for the CDR3 is TGTGCCAGCAGTTTCGCCGGGACTAACTACGAGCAGTACTTC. It translates to CASSFAGTNYEQYF.

V and J are TRBV7-2 and TRBJ2-2, with D perhaps TRBD1 (5 bases). CDR1 and CDR2 (germline): SGHTA, FQGNSA. Trimming shortened V by 5 bases and J by 16 bases, and 29 bases separated the two germline ends. The CDR3 covers 16 residues. CDR3 nucleotides: TGTGCCAGCAGCCCCAGGTCGGCAGGGCAATCCCTAAGGGAGTTTTTT. Protein: CASSPRSAGQSLREFF. Using reference TRBV7-2 and TRBJ2-2 for the parts outside the CDR3, the full variable domain is GAGVSQSPSNKVTEKGKDVELRCDPISGHTALYWYRQSLGQGLEFLIYFQGNSAPDKSGLPSDRFSAERTGGSVSTLTIQRTQQEDSAVYLCASSPRSAGQSLREFFGEGSRLTVL.